Presented here are 5 T cell receptor beta chains from one specimen sequenced in a study of post-analysis software for immune sequencing data. General study points: Roughly 5 TRBV segments (TRBV5-6, TRBV5-1 and TRBV20-1 among them) occurred more frequently in patients than in controls.

Antigen specificity for these receptors is unknown. Unique molecular identifiers were built into the TCR beta cDNA libraries. Each CDR3 protein is one row after TCRdb ran MiXCR on the PCR reads. The table lists some 690,000 distinct CDR3 sequences, 59% of them singletons. The specimen was blood. The receptors here all came from a girl aged 2-10 years with multiple sclerosis.

The V and J genes are TRBV5-1 and TRBJ1-4, with D unresolved. CDR1 and CDR2 (germline): SGHRS, YFSETQ. V lost 4 bases, J lost 3 bases, and 16 bases lay in between. CDR3 length equals 16 residues. The CDR3 region is CASSPEPGGANEKLFF. DNA of the CDR3: TGCGCCAGCAGCCCCGAACCGGGCGGGGCTAATGAAAAACTGTTTTTT.

V and J are TRBV27 and TRBJ1-1; D uncertain. Germline assignment: CDR1 MNHEY and CDR2 SMNVEV (reference sequence). The CDR3 is 15 residues long. V lost 4 bases, J lost 0 bases, and 12 bases lay in between. The CDR3 nucleotides are TGTGCCAGCAGTTCGACCCTAATCATGAACACTGAAGCTTTCTTT. Its translation: CASSSTLIMNTEAFF.

The chain employs TRBV5-5 and TRBJ1-2, with 9 bases aligning to TRBD1. From germline, CDR1 is SGHKS and CDR2 YYEKEE (reference sequence). The CDR3 spans 15 residues. V lost 4 bases, J lost 2 bases, and 6 bases stayed unmatched. CDR3 amino acids: CASSRPGTGNYGYTF. CDR3 DNA sequence: TGTGCCAGCAGCCGACCCGGGACAGGGAACTATGGCTACACCTTC.

This clonotype was counted a few times. The chain is built from TRBV2 and TRBJ2-2; TRBD2 agrees at 8 bases. The CDR3 extends over 15 amino acids. With V trimmed by 5 bases and J by 5 bases, 7 bases remained unmatched. Germline values: CDR1 SNHLY, CDR2 FYNNEI. Written as DNA, the CDR3 is TGTGCCAGCAGTCGGCTAGCGGGTGTTACCGGGGAGCTGTTTTTT. Translated: CASSRLAGVTGELFF.

This rearrangement joins TRBV2 to TRBJ2-3, with 10 nucleotides matching TRBD2. This CDR3 spans 14 amino acids. The ends lost 2 bases at V and 6 bases at J; junction bases unmatched: 2. CDR1 is SNHLY and CDR2 is FYNNEI in the germline V gene. The CDR3 region has the DNA TGTGCCAGCAGTGAACAAGCGGGGGGGGATACGCAGTATTTT. The encoded protein is CASSEQAGGDTQYF.